What follows describes a single TCR beta chain. Its matching antigen is unknown. This entry belongs to a study of T cells after yellow fever vaccination. This CDR3 contains 15 residues. Trimming left V 4 bases short and J 2 bases short, with 12 bases between. Germline V lookup: CDR1 WSHSY, CDR2 SAAADI. Findings and caveats of the study: Although the secondary response was weaker, it peaked faster, at day 5 versus 15. There was a possibility that FACS-sorted repertoires contained abundant clonotypes contaminating from the bulk population. Reappearing after the booster were most of the clones from primary vaccination (less than 97% CD4, approximately 86% CD8).

TCRdb re-analysed the 5' RACE reads in MiXCR, keeping a single row per CDR3 protein. This sample has nearly 550,000 distinct CDR3 sequences, with 15% to 20% found just once. This clonotype was sampled from a man younger than 45 who received the YFV17D yellow fever vaccine. Specimen: PBMCs, collected 15 days after the yellow fever booster vaccination. The chain links TRBV10-2 to TRBJ2-1, with D unclear. CDR3 sequence: CASSVVDFTYNEQFF. In nucleotides, the CDR3 is TGCGCCAGCAGTGTTGTCGACTTTACCTACAATGAGCAGTTCTTC.